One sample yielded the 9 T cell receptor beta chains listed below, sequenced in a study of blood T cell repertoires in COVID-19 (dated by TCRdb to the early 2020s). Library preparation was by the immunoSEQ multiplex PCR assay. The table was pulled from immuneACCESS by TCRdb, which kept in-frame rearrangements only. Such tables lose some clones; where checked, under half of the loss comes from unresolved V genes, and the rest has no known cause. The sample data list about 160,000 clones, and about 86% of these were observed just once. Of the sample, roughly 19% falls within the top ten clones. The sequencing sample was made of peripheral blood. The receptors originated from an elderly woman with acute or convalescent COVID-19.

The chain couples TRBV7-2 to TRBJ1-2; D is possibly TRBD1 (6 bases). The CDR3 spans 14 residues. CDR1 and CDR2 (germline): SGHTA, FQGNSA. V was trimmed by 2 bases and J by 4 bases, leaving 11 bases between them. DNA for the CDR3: TGTGCCAGCAGCTTACAGGGGCTTATCTATGGCTACACCTTC. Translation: CASSLQGLIYGYTF.

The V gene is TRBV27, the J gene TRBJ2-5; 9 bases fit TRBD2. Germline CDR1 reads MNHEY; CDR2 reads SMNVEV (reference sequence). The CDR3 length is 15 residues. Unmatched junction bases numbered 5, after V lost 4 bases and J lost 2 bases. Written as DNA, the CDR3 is TGTGCCAGCAGTTCAATGGCGGGAGGGCAAGAGACCCAGTACTTC. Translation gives CASSSMAGGQETQYF.

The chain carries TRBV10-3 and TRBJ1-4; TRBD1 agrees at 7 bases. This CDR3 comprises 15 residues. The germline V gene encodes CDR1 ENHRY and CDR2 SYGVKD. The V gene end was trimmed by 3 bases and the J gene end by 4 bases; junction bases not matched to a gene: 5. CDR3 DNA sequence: TGTGCCATCAGTGACATCAGGGGGGTTAATGAAAAACTGTTTTTT. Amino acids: CAISDIRGVNEKLFF.

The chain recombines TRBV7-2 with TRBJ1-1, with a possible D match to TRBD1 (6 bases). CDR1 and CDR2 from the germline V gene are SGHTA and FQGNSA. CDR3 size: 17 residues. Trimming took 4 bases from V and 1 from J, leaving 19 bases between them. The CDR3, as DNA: TGTGCCAGCAGCTCCCGAAGTGGACAGCCTAAGAACACTGAAGCTTTCTTT. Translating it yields CASSSRSGQPKNTEAFF.

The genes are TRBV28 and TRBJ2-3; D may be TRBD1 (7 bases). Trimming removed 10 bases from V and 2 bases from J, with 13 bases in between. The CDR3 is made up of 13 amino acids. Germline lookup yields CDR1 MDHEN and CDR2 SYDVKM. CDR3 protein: CATARGATDTQYF. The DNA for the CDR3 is TGTGCCACTGCCAGGGGGGCCACAGATACGCAGTATTTT.

As DNA, the CDR3 is TGTGCCAGCAGTGCGGTACACAGCTTCAATTCACCCCTCCACTTT. This encodes CASSAVHSFNSPLHF. The rearrangement links TRBV6-4 to TRBJ1-6; D remains unclear. Germline assignment: CDR1 MRHNA and CDR2 SNTAGT. V was shortened by 4 bases and J by 7 bases, with 14 bases between the two germline ends. The CDR3 loop spans 15 amino acids.

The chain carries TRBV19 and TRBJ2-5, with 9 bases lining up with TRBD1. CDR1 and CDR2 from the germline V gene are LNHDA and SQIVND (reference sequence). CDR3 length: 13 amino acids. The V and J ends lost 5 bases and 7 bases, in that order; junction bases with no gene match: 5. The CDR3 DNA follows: TGTGCCAGTAGTTCCCGGGACAGGGCGACCCAGTACTTC. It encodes CASSSRDRATQYF.

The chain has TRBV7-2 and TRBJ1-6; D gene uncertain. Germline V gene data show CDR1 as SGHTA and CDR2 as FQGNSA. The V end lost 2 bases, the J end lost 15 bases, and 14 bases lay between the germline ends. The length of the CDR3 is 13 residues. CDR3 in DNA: TGTGCCAGCAGCTTATCAGGCCTTCCGGTCCTCCACTTT. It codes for CASSLSGLPVLHF.

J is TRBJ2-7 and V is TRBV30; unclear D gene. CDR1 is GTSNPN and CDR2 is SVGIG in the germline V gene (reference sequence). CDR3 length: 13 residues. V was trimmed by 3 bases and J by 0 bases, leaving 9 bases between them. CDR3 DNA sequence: TGTGCCTGGAGCGTCCAGAACTCCTACGAGCAGTACTTC. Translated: CAWSVQNSYEQYF.